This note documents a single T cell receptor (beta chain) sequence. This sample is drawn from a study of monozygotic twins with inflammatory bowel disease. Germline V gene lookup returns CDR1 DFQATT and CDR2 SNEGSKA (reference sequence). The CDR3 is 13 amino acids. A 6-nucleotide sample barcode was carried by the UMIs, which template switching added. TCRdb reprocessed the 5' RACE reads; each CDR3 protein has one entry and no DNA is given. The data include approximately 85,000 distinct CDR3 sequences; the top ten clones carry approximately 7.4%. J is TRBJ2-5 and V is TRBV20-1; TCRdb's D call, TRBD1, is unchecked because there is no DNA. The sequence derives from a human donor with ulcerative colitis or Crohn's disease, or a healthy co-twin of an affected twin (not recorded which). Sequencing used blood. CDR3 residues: CSAPSGRGETQYF.